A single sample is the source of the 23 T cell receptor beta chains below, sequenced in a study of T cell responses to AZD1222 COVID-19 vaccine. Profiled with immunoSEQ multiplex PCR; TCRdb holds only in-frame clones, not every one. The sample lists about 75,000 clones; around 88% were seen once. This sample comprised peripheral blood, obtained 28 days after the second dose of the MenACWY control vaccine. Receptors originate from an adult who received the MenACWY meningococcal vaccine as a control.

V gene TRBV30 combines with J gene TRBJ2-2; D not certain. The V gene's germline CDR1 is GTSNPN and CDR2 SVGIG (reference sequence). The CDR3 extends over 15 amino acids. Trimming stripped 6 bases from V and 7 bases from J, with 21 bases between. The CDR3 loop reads CACPRVPELGGELFF. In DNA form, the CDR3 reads TGTGCCTGTCCCCGGGTCCCGGAATTGGGCGGGGAGCTGTTTTTT.

The CDR3 region is CASSSDGALNYGYTF. The CDR3 DNA reads TGCGCCAGCAGTTCGGACGGGGCACTCAACTATGGCTACACCTTC. The chain has TRBV5-1 and TRBJ1-2; tentative D call: TRBD1 (5 bases). Germline V gives CDR1 SGHRS, CDR2 YFSETQ. This CDR3 has 15 amino acids. Deletions cut 5 bases from V and 2 bases from J, with 16 bases between. Looking up the rest from reference TRBV5-1 and TRBJ1-2 gives the full variable domain: KAGVTQTPRYLIKTRGQQVTLSCSPISGHRSVSWYQQTPGQGLQFLFEYFSETQRNKGNFPGRFSGRQFSNSRSEMNVSTLELGDSALYLCASSSDGALNYGYTFGSGTRLTVV.

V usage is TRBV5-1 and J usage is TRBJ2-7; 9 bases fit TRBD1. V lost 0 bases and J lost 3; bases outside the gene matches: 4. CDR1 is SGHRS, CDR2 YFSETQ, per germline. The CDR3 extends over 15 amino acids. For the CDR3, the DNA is TGCGCCAGCAGCTTGGCCGGGGGACAGGGCTACGAGCAGTACTTC. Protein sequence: CASSLAGGQGYEQYF.

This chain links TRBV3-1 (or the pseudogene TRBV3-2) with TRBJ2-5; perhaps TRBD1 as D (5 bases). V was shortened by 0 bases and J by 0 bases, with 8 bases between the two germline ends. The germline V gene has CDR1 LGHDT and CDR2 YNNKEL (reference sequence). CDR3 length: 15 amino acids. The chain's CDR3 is CASSQDRQYQETQYF. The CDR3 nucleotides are TGTGCCAGCAGCCAAGACCGACAGTACCAAGAGACCCAGTACTTC.

CDR3 residues: CASSQDSRVNQPQHF. The CDR3 DNA reads TGTGCCAGCAGCCAAGATTCCAGGGTCAATCAGCCCCAGCATTTT. The V call is TRBV3-1 (or the pseudogene TRBV3-2), the J call TRBJ1-5; the D gene is possibly TRBD1 (5 bases). With 0 bases removed from V and 3 bases from J, the gap between germline ends came to 9 bases. The CDR3 is made up of 15 amino acids. Germline-derived CDR1 and CDR2 are LGHDT and YNNKEL (reference sequence).

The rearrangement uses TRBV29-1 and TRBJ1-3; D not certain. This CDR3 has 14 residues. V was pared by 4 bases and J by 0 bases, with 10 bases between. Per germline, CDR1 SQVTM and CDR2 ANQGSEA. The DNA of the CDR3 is TGCAGCGTTGTAGACCTAAGCTCTGGAAACACCATATATTTT. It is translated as CSVVDLSSGNTIYF. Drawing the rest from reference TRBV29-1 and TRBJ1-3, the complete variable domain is SAVISQKPSRDICQRGTSLTIQCQVDSQVTMMFWYRQQPGQSLTLIATANQGSEATYESGFVIDKFPISRPNLTFSTLTVSNMSPEDSSIYLCSVVDLSSGNTIYFGEGSWLTVV.

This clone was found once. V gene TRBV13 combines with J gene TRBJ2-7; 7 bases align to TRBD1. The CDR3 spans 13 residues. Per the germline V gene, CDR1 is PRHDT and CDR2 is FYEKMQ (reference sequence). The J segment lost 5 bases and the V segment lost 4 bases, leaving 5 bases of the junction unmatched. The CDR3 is CASSSEQGNEQYF. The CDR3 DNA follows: TGTGCCAGCAGCTCGGAACAGGGGAACGAGCAGTACTTC.

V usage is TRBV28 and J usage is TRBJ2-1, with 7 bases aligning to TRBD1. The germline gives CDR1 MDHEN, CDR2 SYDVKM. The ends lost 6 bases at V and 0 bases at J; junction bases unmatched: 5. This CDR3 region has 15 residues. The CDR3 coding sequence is TGTGCCAGCAGCTCAGGGGGTGGCTCCTACAATGAGCAGTTCTTC. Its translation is CASSSGGGSYNEQFF.

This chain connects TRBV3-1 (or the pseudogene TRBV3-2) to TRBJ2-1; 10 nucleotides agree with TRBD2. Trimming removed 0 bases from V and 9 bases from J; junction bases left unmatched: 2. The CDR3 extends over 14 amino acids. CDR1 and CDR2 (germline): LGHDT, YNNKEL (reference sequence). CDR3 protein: CASSQDASGGEQFF. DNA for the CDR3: TGTGCCAGCAGCCAAGACGCTAGCGGGGGTGAGCAGTTCTTC.

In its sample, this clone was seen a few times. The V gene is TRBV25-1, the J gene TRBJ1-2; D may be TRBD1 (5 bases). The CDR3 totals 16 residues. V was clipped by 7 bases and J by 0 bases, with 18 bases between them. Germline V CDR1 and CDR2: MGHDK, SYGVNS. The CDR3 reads CASTLWGNSSNYGYTF. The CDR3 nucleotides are TGTGCCAGCACCCTCTGGGGCAACTCGTCTAACTATGGCTACACCTTC.

The DNA of the CDR3 is TGCGCCAGCAGCCAAGAACCACTAGCGCCCGGGGAGCTGTTTTTT. It codes for CASSQEPLAPGELFF. The rearrangement joins TRBV4-3 to TRBJ2-2; TRBD2 matches 7 bases. Germline V CDR1 and CDR2: LGHNA, YSLEER. The CDR3 covers 15 residues. With 0 bases clipped from V and 6 bases from J, the junction kept 4 bases outside the gene matches.

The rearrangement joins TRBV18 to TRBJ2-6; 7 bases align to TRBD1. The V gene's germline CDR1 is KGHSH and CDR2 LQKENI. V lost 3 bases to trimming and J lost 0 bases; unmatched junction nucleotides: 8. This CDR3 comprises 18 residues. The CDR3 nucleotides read TGTGCCAGCTCACCTTACGGACAGGACAGCTCTGGGGCCAACGTCCTGACTTTC. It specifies CASSPYGQDSSGANVLTF.

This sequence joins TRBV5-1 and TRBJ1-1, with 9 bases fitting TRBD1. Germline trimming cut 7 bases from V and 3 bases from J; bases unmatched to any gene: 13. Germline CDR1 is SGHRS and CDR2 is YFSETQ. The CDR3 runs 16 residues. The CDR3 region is CASGIGTGMGDTEAFF. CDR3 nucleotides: TGCGCCAGCGGGATCGGGACAGGGATGGGGGACACTGAAGCTTTCTTT.

The CDR3 DNA is TGTGCCAGCTCGGCGACAGGGGGCTCGGGGGAGCTGTTTTTT. Its protein product is CASSATGGSGELFF. The V gene is TRBV18, the J gene TRBJ2-2, with TRBD1 identical over 10 bases. Germline-derived CDR1 and CDR2 are KGHSH and LQKENI. The CDR3 contains 14 residues. The junction had 6 bases not matched to a gene; V was cut back by 6 bases and J by 8 bases.

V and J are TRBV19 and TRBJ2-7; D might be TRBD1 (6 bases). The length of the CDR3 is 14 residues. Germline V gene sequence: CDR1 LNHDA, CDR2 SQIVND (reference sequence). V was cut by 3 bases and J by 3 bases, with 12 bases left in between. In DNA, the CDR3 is TGTGCCAGTAGTATTACCAGGGGACGCTACGAGCAGTACTTC. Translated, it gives CASSITRGRYEQYF.

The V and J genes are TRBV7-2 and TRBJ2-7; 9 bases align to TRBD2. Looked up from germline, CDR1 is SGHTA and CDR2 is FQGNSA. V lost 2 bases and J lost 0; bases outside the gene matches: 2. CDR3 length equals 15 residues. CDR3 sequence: CASSLLAGASYEQYF. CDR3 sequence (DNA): TGTGCCAGCAGCTTATTAGCGGGGGCCTCCTACGAGCAGTACTTC.

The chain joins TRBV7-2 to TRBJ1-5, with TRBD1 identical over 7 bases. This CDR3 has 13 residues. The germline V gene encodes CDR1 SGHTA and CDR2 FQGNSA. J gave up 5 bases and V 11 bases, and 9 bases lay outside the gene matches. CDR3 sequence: CASGGGGDQPQHF. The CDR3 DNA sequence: TGTGCCTCAGGGGGAGGGGGCGATCAGCCCCAGCATTTT.

The CDR3 sequence is CASSIRDSLPSNQPQHF. As DNA, the CDR3 is TGTGCCAGTAGTATCCGGGACAGCCTCCCTAGCAATCAGCCCCAGCATTTT. The chain uses TRBV19 and TRBJ1-5; TRBD1 matches at 7 bases. The V and J ends lost 3 bases and 0 bases, in that order; junction bases with no gene match: 8. Germline CDR1 LNHDA, CDR2 SQIVND (reference sequence). CDR3 length equals 17 residues.

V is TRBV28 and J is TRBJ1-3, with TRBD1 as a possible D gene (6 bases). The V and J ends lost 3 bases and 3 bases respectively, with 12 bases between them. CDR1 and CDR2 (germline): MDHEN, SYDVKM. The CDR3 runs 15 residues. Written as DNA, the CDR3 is TGTGCCAGCAGTTTCACCACAGGGTATGGAAACACCATATATTTT. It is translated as CASSFTTGYGNTIYF.

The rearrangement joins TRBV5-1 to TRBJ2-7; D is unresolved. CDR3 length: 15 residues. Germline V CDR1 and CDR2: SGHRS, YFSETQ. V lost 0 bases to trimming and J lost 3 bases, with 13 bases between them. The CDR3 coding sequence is TGCGCCAGCAGCTTGGCGGCAGGACCTGGCTACGAGCAGTACTTC. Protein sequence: CASSLAAGPGYEQYF. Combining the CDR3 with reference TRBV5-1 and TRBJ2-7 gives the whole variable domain KAGVTQTPRYLIKTRGQQVTLSCSPISGHRSVSWYQQTPGQGLQFLFEYFSETQRNKGNFPGRFSGRQFSNSRSEMNVSTLELGDSALYLCASSLAAGPGYEQYFGPGTRLTVT.

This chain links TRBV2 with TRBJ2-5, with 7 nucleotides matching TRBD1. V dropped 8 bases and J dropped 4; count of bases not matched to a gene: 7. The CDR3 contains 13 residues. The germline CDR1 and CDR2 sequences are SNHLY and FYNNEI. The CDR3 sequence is CASSYRGPETQYF. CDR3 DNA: TGTGCCAGCTCCTACAGGGGCCCAGAGACCCAGTACTTC.

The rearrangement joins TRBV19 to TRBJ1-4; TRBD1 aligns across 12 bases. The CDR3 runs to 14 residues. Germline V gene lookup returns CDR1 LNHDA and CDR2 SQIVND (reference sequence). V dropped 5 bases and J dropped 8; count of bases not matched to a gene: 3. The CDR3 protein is CASSGTGGAEKLFF. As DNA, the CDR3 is TGTGCCAGTAGTGGGACAGGGGGCGCGGAAAAACTGTTTTTT. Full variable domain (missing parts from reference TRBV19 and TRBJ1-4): DGGITQSPKYLFRKEGQNVTLSCEQNLNHDAMYWYRQDPGQGLRLIYYSQIVNDFQKGDIAEGYSVSREKKESFPLTVTSAQKNPTAFYLCASSGTGGAEKLFFGSGTQLSVL.

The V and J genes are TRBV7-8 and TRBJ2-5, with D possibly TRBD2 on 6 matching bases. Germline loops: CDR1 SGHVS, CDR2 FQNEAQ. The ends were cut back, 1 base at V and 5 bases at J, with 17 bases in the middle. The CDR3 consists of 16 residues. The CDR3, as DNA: TGTGCCAGCAGCTTAGTGGGGACCGGGGGTGCGGAGACCCAGTACTTC. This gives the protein CASSLVGTGGAETQYF.